A selection of T cell receptor beta chains follows, all from one sample in a study of CD8+ T cells in alopecia areata. Libraries were prepared by immunoSEQ multiplex PCR; TCRdb keeps only in-frame clonotypes and omits some of them. The sample lists roughly 100,000 clones; approximately 60% were seen once. The material sequenced was CD8+ T cells sorted from blood, taken at week 4, from a patient treated with tofacitinib. These receptor sequences come from a human donor with alopecia areata. The CDR3 runs from the conserved cysteine through the conserved F or W.

V gene	J gene	CDR3 protein
TRBV29-1	-	CSVIQGTQAFYEQYF
TRBV15	TRBJ2-5	CATSRPGETQYF
TRBV27	TRBJ1-4	CASSHRTPMTNEKLFF
TRBV29-1	TRBJ2-1	CSVPQRGGVYEQFF
TRBV27	TRBJ2-3	CASSPGTSGFRSTDTQYF
TRBV7-6	TRBJ2-7	CASSSSGTGGIYEQYF
TRBV5-1	TRBJ2-5	CASSPRTSGSFVETQYF
TRBV29-1	TRBJ2-7	CSVGTGEDYEQYF
TRBV19	TRBJ1-1	CASSTQAEAFF
TRBV19	TRBJ2-1	CASSMGSVAYNEQFF
TRBV10-3	TRBJ2-7	CAMGTDSYEQYF
TRBV27	TRBJ2-3	CASSTAPRGDDTQYF
TRBV11-2	TRBJ1-1	CASSSRGSEAFF
TRBV27	TRBJ1-4	CASSFSRRGEKLFF
TRBV30	TRBJ2-7	CAWRGWEGTYEQYF
TRBV5-6	TRBJ2-7	CASTAQGFRERESYEQYF
TRBV2	TRBJ2-2	CASRSEATGELFF
TRBV6-5	TRBJ1-2	CASRRQGLVGYTF
TRBV29-1	TRBJ1-1	CSVVLGVMNTEAFF
TRBV29-1	TRBJ1-1	CSVDFAAAYTEAFF
TRBV29-1	TRBJ2-7	CSVEDEGTYEQYF
TRBV5-4	TRBJ2-2	CASSGGLAGEDTGELFF
TRBV29-1	TRBJ2-1	CSPLGGSSYNEQFF
TRBV7-9	TRBJ2-1	CASSRSDSGMSSYNEQFF
TRBV20-1	TRBJ1-1	CSATGGEAFF
TRBV4-3	TRBJ2-7	CASSQFRGYEQYF
TRBV5-1	TRBJ2-7	CASSLAMGQEHYEQYF
TRBV7-6	TRBJ2-2	CASSLAQLDTGELFF
TRBV15	TRBJ1-4	CATSSGGTGGEKLFF
TRBV25-1	TRBJ1-2	CASSEQINYGYTF
TRBV7-9	TRBJ2-5	CASSLGAVKRETQYF
TRBV7-2	TRBJ1-1	CASSPQRWGQGNTEAFF
TRBV5-1	TRBJ2-7	CASSLTWDRGLEQYF
TRBV27	TRBJ2-7	CASSGQGPLEQYF
TRBV5-6	TRBJ1-5	CASSSSSNQPQHF
TRBV4-3	TRBJ1-1	CASSLRGTEAFF
TRBV7-2	TRBJ2-1	CASSLSWLGNEQFF